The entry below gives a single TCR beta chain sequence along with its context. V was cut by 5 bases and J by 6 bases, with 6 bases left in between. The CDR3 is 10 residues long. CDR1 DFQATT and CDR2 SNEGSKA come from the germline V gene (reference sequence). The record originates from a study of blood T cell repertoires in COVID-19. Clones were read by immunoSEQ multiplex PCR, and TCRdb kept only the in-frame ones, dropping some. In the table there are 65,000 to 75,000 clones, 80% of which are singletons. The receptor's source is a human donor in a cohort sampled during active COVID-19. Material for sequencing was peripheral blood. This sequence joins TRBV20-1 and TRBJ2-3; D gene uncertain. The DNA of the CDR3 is TGCAGTGCTTTACACGATACGCAGTATTTT. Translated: CSALHDTQYF.